The text below deals with one T cell receptor beta chain. What antigen it recognizes has not been identified. Base quality data are lacking; no much larger clone is found one base away. One collaborating source in Seattle enrolled patients while the patients were actively infected and followed the patients over time throughout the course of disease. Collaborating institutions collected whole blood in K2EDTA tubes following their own protocols. For TCRbeta analysis, collaborator samples were shipped as frozen whole blood, as isolated PBMCs, or as DNA extracted from either sample type. TCRbeta CDR3 regions were amplified from genomic DNA using the immunoSEQ Assay, a bias-controlled multiplex PCR. The authors' analysis ran thus. The number of nucleated cells in each sample was estimated from the amplification of reference gene primers within the assay. To quantify the absolute abundance of each unique TCRbeta CDR3 rearrangement, sequence reads were collapsed and filtered. For each sample, productive Simpson clonality was calculated by taking the square root of Simpson's diversity index across productive rearrangements. TCRdb took this table from immuneACCESS and kept in-frame rearrangements with V and J called. Such tables lack part of the clones; where checked against another copy, unresolved V genes explain under half of the gap, and the rest is unexplained. The DNA was the basis for D and trimming; V, J and clone size are from that table. In all, the sample holds hundreds of thousands of clones, and approximately 92% of those were seen once. The ten top clones hold 0.8% to 0.9% of the sample.

V and J are truncated by 6 bases and 10 bases respectively, leaving an intervening sequence of 13 bases. From the germline V gene, CDR1 is ENHRY and CDR2 is SYGVKD. The CDR3 covers 13 residues, taking in both the cysteine and the phenylalanine. Only the CDR3 DNA stays, 39 bases, in frame from base 1. The entry originates in a study of blood T cell repertoires in COVID-19 (dated by TCRdb to 2020 to 2022). For the study in its entirety: Samples from collaborators originated in the United States, Italy and Spain and spanned both the acute and convalescent phases of COVID-19. The material from the prospective study consisted of cDNA or gDNA derived from T cells, B-cell-depleted T cells, or PBMCs. The dataset comprised deeply sampled blood TCRbeta repertoires from subjects exposed to, actively infected with, or recovered from COVID-19. The repertoires were made available in a free public database intended to serve as a resource for research on the immune response to SARS-CoV-2. Samples were obtained from the ongoing ImmuneRACE study (first 160 participants) and from about 1,300 subjects provided by 6 global collaborators. A de-identified subject ID, COVID-19 status, age in years and sex were almost always included in the sample metadata. Where HLA class I and class II types were available, the types were taken from metadata supplied by the sample provider, not from assay-based typing. What the work shows at the level of the full study, not this receptor alone: Clinical and demographic metadata were provided uncurated, with the amount varying by source and participant.

Sequenced: peripheral blood. Rearrangement joined TRBV10-3 to TRBJ1-6, with TRBD1 as a weak D call on 5 bases. This receptor was taken from a man between 18 and 35 years old with COVID-19, enrolled during active disease. Here the CDR3 is given as CAIRDTVGSPLHF. In nucleotides, the sequence is TGTGCCATCAGGGACACCGTGGGATCACCCCTCCACTTT.